This TCR beta chain came from a study of T cells after yellow fever vaccination. Study overall: The SMART-Seq v4 Ultra Low Input method served to prepare the low-cell-number fractions. Whole-study findings and limits: In sorted memory subsets at day 0, almost all vaccine-responding clonotypes were below detection. A minor fraction of clonotypes spanned both CD4 and CD8 compartments. Most primary-vaccination clones reappeared after the booster (approximately 97% CD4, roughly 88% CD8).

TCRdb re-derived calls from the 5' RACE reads in MiXCR, one entry per CDR3 protein. The sample has about 26,000 distinct CDR3 sequences; roughly 4.5% are singletons. The germline V gene has CDR1 SGHVS and CDR2 FNYEAQ. Between the trimmed V and J ends, which lost 1 base and 7 bases, there was a span of 13 bases. The CDR3 runs 15 residues. This clonotype showed up many times. Source: PBMCs, either bulk or a sorted T-cell subset (CD4+, CD8+, memory, or dextramer-sorted; not recorded which), taken on the day of the yellow fever booster vaccination. The chain uses TRBV7-6 and TRBJ2-2; D not certain. The source is a young man who received the YFV17D yellow fever vaccine. The CDR3 loop is CASSLVRPQIGELFF. DNA of the CDR3: TGTGCCAGCAGCTTAGTCAGACCACAGATCGGGGAGCTGTTTTTT. Full variable domain (outside the CDR3, taken from reference TRBV7-6 and TRBJ2-2): GAGVSQSPRYKVTKRGQDVALRCDPISGHVSLYWYRQALGQGPEFLTYFNYEAQQDKSGLPNDRFSAERPEGSISTLTIQRTEQRDSAMYRCASSLVRPQIGELFFGEGSRLTVL.